Sequencing of this TCR beta chain was carried out in a study of cytomegalovirus exposure and HLA in healthy donors. Researchers ran the PCR with 60 Vbeta and 13 Jbeta primers. Repertoires were generated with immunoSEQ multiplex PCR, while TCRdb's copy carries only in-frame clones and drops some. This sample's table has about 170,000 clones. At sampling all donors were nominally healthy, likely with unrecorded immune exposures. Study-wide results and limits: Across all donors, roughly uniform sequencing depth was an assumption of the presence/absence analyses. As a later analysis showed, a missense DCLRE1C variant was linked to trimming of TCR beta V- and J-genes.

As for this clone: What it recognizes is unknown.

This TCR derives from a woman aged 18-29 years in good health and CMV-seropositive. Sequenced sample: PBMCs.

The DNA of the CDR3 is TGCGCCAGCAGTGAGGGGACCGGGAGGGTGAACCAGCATTTT. It codes for CASSEGTGRVNQHF. The genes are TRBV5-1 and TRBJ1-5, with D tentatively TRBD1 (5 bases). This CDR3 region has 14 residues. The V end was cut by 5 bases, the J end by 12 bases, with 21 bases between. Per the germline V gene, CDR1 is SGHRS and CDR2 is YFSETQ.